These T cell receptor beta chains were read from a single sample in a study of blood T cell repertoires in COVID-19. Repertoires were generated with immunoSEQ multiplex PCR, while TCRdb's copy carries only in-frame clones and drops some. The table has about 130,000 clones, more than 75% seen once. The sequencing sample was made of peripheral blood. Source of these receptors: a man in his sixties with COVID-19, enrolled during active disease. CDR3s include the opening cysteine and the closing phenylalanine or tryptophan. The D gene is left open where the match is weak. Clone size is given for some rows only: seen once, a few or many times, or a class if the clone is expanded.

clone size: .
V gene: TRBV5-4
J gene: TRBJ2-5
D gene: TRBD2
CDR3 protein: CASSPSSGRGWETQYF
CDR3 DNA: TGTGCCAGCAGCCCCTCTAGCGGGAGAGGGTGGGAGACCCAGTACTTC

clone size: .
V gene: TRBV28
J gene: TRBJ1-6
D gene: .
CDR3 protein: CASGDLWNSPLHF
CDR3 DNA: TGTGCCAGCGGAGACCTTTGGAATTCACCCCTCCACTTT

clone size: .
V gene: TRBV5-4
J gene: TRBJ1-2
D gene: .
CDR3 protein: CASSSQAGDLYGYTF
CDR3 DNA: TGTGCCAGCAGCTCGCAGGCAGGGGACCTCTATGGCTACACCTTC

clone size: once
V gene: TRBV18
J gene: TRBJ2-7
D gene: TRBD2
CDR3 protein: CASSPPGLAGVGEQYF
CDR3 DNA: TGTGCCAGCTCACCACCAGGGCTAGCGGGAGTGGGCGAGCAGTACTTC

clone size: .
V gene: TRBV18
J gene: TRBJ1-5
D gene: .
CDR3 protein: CASSAAGGNQPQHF
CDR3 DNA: TGTGCCAGCTCAGCGGCAGGGGGCAATCAGCCCCAGCATTTT

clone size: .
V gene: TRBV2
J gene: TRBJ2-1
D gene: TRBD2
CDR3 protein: CASPGLAGREQFF
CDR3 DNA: TGTGCCAGCCCGGGACTAGCGGGGCGTGAGCAGTTCTTC

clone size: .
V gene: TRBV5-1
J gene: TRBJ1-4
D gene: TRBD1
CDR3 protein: CASSLGGDRGGEKLFF
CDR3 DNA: TGCGCCAGCAGCCTTGGCGGTGACAGGGGTGGGGAAAAACTGTTTTTT

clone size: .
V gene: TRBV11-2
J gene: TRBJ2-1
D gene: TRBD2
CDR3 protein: CASSGLLAGGPSAEQFF
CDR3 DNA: TGTGCCAGCAGCGGACTCCTAGCGGGAGGGCCAAGTGCTGAGCAGTTCTTC

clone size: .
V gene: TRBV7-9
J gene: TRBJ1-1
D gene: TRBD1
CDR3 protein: CASSPWDRGFEAFF
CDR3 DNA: TGTGCCAGCAGCCCATGGGACAGGGGATTTGAAGCTTTCTTT

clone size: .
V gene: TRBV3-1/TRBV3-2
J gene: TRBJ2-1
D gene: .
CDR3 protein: CASSQGSALNDEQFF
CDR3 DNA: TGTGCCAGCAGCCAAGGTAGCGCCCTAAATGACGAGCAGTTCTTC

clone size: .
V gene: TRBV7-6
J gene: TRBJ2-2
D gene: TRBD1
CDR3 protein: CASSLWTGDLNTGELFF
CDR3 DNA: TGTGCCAGCAGCTTATGGACAGGGGATTTGAACACCGGGGAGCTGTTTTTT

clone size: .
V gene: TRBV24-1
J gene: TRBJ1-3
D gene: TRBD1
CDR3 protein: CATSDTGAGNTIYF
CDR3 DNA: TGTGCCACCAGTGATACAGGGGCTGGAAACACCATATATTTT

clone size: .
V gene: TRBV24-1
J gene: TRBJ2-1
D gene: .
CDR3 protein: CATSETGTYYNEQFF
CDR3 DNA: TGTGCCACCAGTGAGACCGGGACATATTACAATGAGCAGTTCTTC

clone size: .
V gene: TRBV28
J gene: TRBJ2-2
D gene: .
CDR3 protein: CASSLWGANTGELFF
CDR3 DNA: TGTGCCAGCAGTTTATGGGGCGCGAACACCGGGGAGCTGTTTTTT

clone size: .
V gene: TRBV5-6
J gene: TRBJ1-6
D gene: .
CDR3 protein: CASTNTGGNSPLHF
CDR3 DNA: TGTGCCAGCACCAACACCGGAGGGAACTCACCCCTCCACTTT

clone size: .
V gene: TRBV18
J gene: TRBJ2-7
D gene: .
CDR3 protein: CASSEGSSYEQYF
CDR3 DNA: TGTGCCAGCTCAGAAGGGAGCTCCTACGAGCAGTACTTC

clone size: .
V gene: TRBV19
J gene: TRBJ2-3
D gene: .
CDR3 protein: CASSIVGSTDTQYF
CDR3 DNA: TGTGCCAGTAGTATAGTCGGGAGCACAGATACGCAGTATTTT

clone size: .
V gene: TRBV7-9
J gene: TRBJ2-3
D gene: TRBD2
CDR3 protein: CASSQRIGLASNSDTQYF
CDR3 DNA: TGTGCCAGCAGCCAACGAATTGGACTAGCGAGTAATTCGGATACGCAGTATTTT

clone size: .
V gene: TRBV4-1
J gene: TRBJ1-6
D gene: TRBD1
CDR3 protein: CASSQDRIGQGGSPLHF
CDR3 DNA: TGCGCCAGCAGCCAAGATCGGATTGGACAGGGAGGATCACCCCTCCACTTT

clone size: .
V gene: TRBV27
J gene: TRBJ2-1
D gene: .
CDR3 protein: CASSLERELLQCVYNEQFF
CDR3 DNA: TGTGCCAGCAGTTTAGAACGGGAGCTCCTACAATGCGTCTACAATGAGCAGTTCTTC

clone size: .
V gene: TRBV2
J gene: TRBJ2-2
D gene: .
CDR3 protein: CASAFTGPNTGELFF
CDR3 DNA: TGTGCCAGCGCCTTTACAGGGCCAAACACCGGGGAGCTGTTTTTT

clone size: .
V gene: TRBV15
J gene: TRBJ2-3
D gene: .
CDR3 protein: CATSRDYQSTDTQYF
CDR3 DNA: TGTGCCACCAGCAGGGACTATCAATCCACAGATACGCAGTATTTT

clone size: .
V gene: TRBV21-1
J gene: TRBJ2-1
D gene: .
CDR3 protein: CASSPGGLRGGDEQFF
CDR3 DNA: TGTGCCAGCAGCCCCGGCGGCCTCCGGGGAGGCGATGAGCAGTTCTTC